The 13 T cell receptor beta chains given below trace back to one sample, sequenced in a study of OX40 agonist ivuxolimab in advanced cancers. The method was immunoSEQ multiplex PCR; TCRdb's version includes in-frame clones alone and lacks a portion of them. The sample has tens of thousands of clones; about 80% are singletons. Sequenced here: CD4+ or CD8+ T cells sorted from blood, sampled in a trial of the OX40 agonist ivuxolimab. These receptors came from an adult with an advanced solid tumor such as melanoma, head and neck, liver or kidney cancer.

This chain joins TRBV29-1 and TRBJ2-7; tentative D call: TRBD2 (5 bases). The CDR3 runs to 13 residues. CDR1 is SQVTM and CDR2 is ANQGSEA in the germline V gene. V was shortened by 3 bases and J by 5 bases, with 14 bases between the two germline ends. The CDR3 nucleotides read TGCAGCGTTGAGAACGGACTCTCAGACGAGCAGTACTTC. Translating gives CSVENGLSDEQYF.

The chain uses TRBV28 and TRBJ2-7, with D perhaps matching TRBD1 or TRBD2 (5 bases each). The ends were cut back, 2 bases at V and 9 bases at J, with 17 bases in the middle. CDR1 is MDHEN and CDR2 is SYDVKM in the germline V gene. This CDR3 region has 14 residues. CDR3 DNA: TGTGCCAGCAGTTTAATGAAGGTAGGGGACCCGCAGTACTTC. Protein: CASSLMKVGDPQYF.

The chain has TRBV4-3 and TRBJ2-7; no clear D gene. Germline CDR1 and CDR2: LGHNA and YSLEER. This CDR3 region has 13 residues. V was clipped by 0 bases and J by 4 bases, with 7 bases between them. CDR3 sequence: CASSQDLGYEQYF. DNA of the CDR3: TGCGCCAGCAGCCAAGATCTGGGTTACGAGCAGTACTTC.

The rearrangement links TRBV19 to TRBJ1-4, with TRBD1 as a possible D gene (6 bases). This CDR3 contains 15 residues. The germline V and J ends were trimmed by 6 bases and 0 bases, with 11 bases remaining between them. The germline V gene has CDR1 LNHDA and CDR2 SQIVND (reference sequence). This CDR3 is CASRKGTPTNEKLFF. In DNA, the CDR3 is TGTGCCAGTAGAAAAGGGACACCAACTAATGAAAAACTGTTTTTT.

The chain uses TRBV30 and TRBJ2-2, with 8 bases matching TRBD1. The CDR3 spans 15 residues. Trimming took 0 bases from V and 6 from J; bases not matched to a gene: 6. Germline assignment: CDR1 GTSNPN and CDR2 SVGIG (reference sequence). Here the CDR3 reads CAWSVSGGSAGELFF. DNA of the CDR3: TGTGCCTGGAGTGTCTCAGGGGGCTCGGCCGGGGAGCTGTTTTTT.

The chain's CDR3 is CSVEEPGRDRNTGELFF. CDR3 coding DNA: TGCAGCGTTGAAGAGCCCGGCCGGGACAGGAACACCGGGGAGCTGTTTTTT. J is TRBJ2-2 and V is TRBV29-1; 7 bases fit TRBD1. Germline lookup yields CDR1 SQVTM and CDR2 ANQGSEA. The CDR3 contains 17 residues. V was pared by 0 bases and J by 1 base, with 8 bases of the junction left unmatched.

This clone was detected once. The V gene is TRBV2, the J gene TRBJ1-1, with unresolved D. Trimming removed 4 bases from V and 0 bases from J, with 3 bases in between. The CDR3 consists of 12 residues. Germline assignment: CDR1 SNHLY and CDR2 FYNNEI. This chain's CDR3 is CASSGMNTEAFF. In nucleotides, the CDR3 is TGTGCCAGCAGTGGGATGAACACTGAAGCTTTCTTT.

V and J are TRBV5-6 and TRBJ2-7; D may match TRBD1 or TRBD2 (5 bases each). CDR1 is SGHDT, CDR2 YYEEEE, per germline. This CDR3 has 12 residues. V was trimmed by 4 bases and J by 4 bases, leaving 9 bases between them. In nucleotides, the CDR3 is TGTGCCAGCAGCCCCGGGACGTACGAGCAGTACTTC. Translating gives CASSPGTYEQYF.

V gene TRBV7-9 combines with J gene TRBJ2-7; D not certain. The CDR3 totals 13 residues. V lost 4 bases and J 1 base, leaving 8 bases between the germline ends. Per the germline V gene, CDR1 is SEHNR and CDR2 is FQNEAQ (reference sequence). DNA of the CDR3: TGTGCCAGCAGCTCCCCAGAATCCTACGAGCAGTACTTC. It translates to CASSSPESYEQYF.

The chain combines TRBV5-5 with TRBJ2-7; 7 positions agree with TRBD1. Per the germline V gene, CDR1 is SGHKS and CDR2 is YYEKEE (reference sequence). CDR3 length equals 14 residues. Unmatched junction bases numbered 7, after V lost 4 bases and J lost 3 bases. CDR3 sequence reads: CASSPGQADYEQYF. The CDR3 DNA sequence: TGTGCCAGCAGCCCAGGACAGGCCGACTACGAGCAGTACTTC.

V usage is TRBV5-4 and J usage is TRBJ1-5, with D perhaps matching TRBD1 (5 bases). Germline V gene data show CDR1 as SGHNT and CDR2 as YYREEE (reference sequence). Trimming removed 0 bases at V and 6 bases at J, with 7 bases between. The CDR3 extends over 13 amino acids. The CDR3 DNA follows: TGTGCCAGCAGCTTGGGAGGGACTCAGCCCCAGCATTTT. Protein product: CASSLGGTQPQHF.

The CDR3 sequence is CASGLSGVAEAFF. DNA of the CDR3: TGTGCCAGCGGTCTATCAGGTGTGGCTGAAGCTTTCTTT. The chain employs TRBV27 and TRBJ1-1; D remains unclear. The CDR3 covers 13 residues. Trimming took off 8 bases at V and 6 bases at J, with 16 bases between the two ends. Germline CDR1 is MNHEY and CDR2 is SMNVEV (reference sequence).

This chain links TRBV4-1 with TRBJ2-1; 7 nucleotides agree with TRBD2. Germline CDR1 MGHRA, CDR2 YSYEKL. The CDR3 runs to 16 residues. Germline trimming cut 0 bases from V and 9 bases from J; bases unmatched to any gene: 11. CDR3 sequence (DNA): TGCGCCAGCAGCCAAGAACGGACTAGTATGGCCATTGAGCAGTTCTTC. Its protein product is CASSQERTSMAIEQFF.